This passage covers 29 T cell receptor beta chains from one sample sequenced in a study of cytomegalovirus exposure and HLA in healthy donors. Using immunoSEQ multiplex PCR, the repertoire was profiled, and TCRdb retains in-frame clones only, with some absent. Here the sample spans tens of thousands of clones, around 90% being singletons. The source material was PBMCs. These TCRs come from a man aged 30-40 years in good health and CMV-seronegative.

DNA for the CDR3: TGCGCCAGCAGCTTGGATGTCTATCAGCCCCAGCATTTT. Its protein is CASSLDVYQPQHF. The chain is built from TRBV5-1 and TRBJ1-5; D gene unclear. The V gene's germline CDR1 is SGHRS and CDR2 YFSETQ. V lost 0 bases and J 5 bases, leaving 6 bases between the germline ends. This CDR3 contains 13 residues.

The chain recombines TRBV27 with TRBJ2-7, with 8 bases matching TRBD1. The V and J ends lost 1 base and 3 bases, in that order; junction bases with no gene match: 2. This CDR3 region has 14 residues. Germline V gene lookup returns CDR1 MNHEY and CDR2 SMNVEV (reference sequence). The CDR3 region is CASSLFGQGYEQYF. In DNA, the CDR3 is TGTGCCAGCAGTTTATTTGGACAGGGCTACGAGCAGTACTTC.

The V and J genes are TRBV19 and TRBJ1-5; maybe TRBD1 (6 bases). Trimming stripped 3 bases from V and 7 bases from J, with 13 bases between. Germline V gene sequence: CDR1 LNHDA, CDR2 SQIVND (reference sequence). This CDR3 has 14 amino acids. The CDR3 protein is CASSIGAGGQPQHF. CDR3 nucleotide sequence: TGTGCCAGTAGTATCGGCGCGGGGGGCCAGCCCCAGCATTTT.

The V gene is TRBV5-1, the J gene TRBJ2-1, with 8 bases lining up with TRBD2. The CDR3 is 13 amino acids. V lost 5 bases to trimming and J lost 8 bases; unmatched junction nucleotides: 6. In germline, CDR1 is SGHRS, CDR2 YFSETQ. The DNA of the CDR3 is TGCGCCAGCAGGTCGAGCGGGAGCCATGAGCAGTTCTTC. Protein sequence: CASRSSGSHEQFF.

This rearrangement joins TRBV5-1 to TRBJ2-5, with a weak D call TRBD1 (5 bases). Trimming pared 1 base from V and 5 bases from J, leaving 15 bases between. CDR1 and CDR2 (germline): SGHRS, YFSETQ. This CDR3 is 15 amino acids long. The CDR3 DNA reads TGCGCCAGCAGCTTGAGTGTAGGGGCTCAGGAGACCCAGTACTTC. Protein sequence: CASSLSVGAQETQYF.

The V gene is TRBV28, the J gene TRBJ1-3, with D perhaps matching TRBD1 (6 bases). V gave up 6 bases and J gave up 4 bases, with 16 bases separating them. CDR1 and CDR2 from the germline V gene are MDHEN and SYDVKM. The CDR3 spans 15 residues. CDR3 nucleotide sequence: TGTGCCAGCAGCAACGGGGACATCAAGGGAAACACCATATATTTT. This sequence encodes CASSNGDIKGNTIYF.

The chain employs TRBV6-5 and TRBJ2-1, with D possibly TRBD2 on 5 matching bases. The V end was cut by 5 bases, the J end by 6 bases, with 8 bases between. The CDR3 spans 12 residues. Looked up from germline, CDR1 is MNHEY and CDR2 is SVGAGI. CDR3 loop: CASSESGNEQFF. The CDR3 coding sequence is TGTGCCAGCAGTGAAAGCGGCAATGAGCAGTTCTTC.

This chain joins TRBV18 and TRBJ2-7, with D possibly TRBD1 on 6 matching bases. V lost 3 bases to trimming and J lost 3 bases, with 12 bases between them. Germline V gives CDR1 KGHSH, CDR2 LQKENI. This CDR3 has 14 amino acids. As DNA, the CDR3 is TGTGCCAGCTCACCCGGGACAAGGGGCTACGAGCAGTACTTC. It encodes CASSPGTRGYEQYF.

This chain joins TRBV30 and TRBJ1-1, with a weak D call TRBD1 (6 bases). Germline assignment: CDR1 GTSNPN and CDR2 SVGIG (reference sequence). The V gene lost 4 bases and the J gene lost 6 bases, with 9 bases spanning the gap. This CDR3 contains 11 residues. The CDR3 DNA sequence: TGTGCCTGGATTAACAGGGCTGAAGCTTTCTTT. This encodes CAWINRAEAFF.

This rearrangement joins TRBV5-1 to TRBJ2-1; TRBD1 matches at 10 bases. Per germline, CDR1 SGHRS and CDR2 YFSETQ. CDR3 length: 15 amino acids. The ends lost 3 bases at V and 8 bases at J; junction bases unmatched: 8. The CDR3 here is CASSSGQGQVDEQFF. In DNA form, the CDR3 reads TGCGCCAGCAGCTCGGGACAGGGGCAGGTCGATGAGCAGTTCTTC. Combining the CDR3 with reference TRBV5-1 and TRBJ2-1 gives the whole variable domain KAGVTQTPRYLIKTRGQQVTLSCSPISGHRSVSWYQQTPGQGLQFLFEYFSETQRNKGNFPGRFSGRQFSNSRSEMNVSTLELGDSALYLCASSSGQGQVDEQFFGPGTRLTVL.

The table lists this clone with a count of one. This chain connects TRBV5-1 to TRBJ2-1, with TRBD2 matching 11 bases. With 4 bases clipped from V and 4 bases from J, the junction kept 10 bases outside the gene matches. Germline V lookup: CDR1 SGHRS, CDR2 YFSETQ. This CDR3 is 17 amino acids long. CDR3 in DNA: TGCGCCAGCAGCCTTCCCAATCTAGCGGGAGGTTACAATGAGCAGTTCTTC. This gives the protein CASSLPNLAGGYNEQFF.

The rearrangement joins TRBV11-2 to TRBJ2-4, with D possibly TRBD1 on 6 matching bases. Trimming removed 2 bases at V and 6 bases at J, with 11 bases between. Germline V lookup: CDR1 SGHAT, CDR2 FQNNGV. The CDR3 is 14 amino acids. CDR3 sequence reads: CASSLQDSANIQYF. CDR3 coding DNA: TGTGCCAGCAGCTTACAGGACAGTGCAAACATTCAGTACTTC.

V and J are TRBV10-1 and TRBJ2-5, with D possibly TRBD2 on 6 matching bases. The CDR3 loop spans 16 amino acids. Trimming took 3 bases from V and 4 from J, leaving 18 bases between them. The germline V gene has CDR1 WNHNN and CDR2 SYGVQD (reference sequence). CDR3 protein: CASSDRGRRGIETQYF. The DNA of the CDR3 is TGCGCCAGCAGTGATCGGGGACGGAGGGGTATAGAGACCCAGTACTTC.

The rearrangement uses TRBV28 and TRBJ1-2; the D is unclear. The CDR3 is made up of 12 amino acids. The V gene lost 5 bases and the J gene lost 2 bases, with 6 bases spanning the gap. The germline V gene encodes CDR1 MDHEN and CDR2 SYDVKM. DNA for the CDR3: TGTGCCAGCAGTCGTCGGAACTATGGCTACACCTTC. It translates to CASSRRNYGYTF.

The J gene is TRBJ1-3, the V gene TRBV2; no clear D. Per the germline V gene, CDR1 is SNHLY and CDR2 is FYNNEI. The ends were cut back, 3 bases at V and 0 bases at J, with 12 bases in the middle. CDR3 length equals 16 residues. In nucleotides, the CDR3 is TGTGCCAGCAGTGAGGTCGAGATCCACTCTGGAAACACCATATATTTT. Protein: CASSEVEIHSGNTIYF.

The chain couples TRBV6-5 to TRBJ2-5; TRBD1 agrees at 9 bases. CDR1 MNHEY and CDR2 SVGAGI come from the germline V gene. The CDR3 has 15 residues. Trimming took 6 bases from V and 4 from J; bases not matched to a gene: 9. CDR3 coding DNA: TGTGCCAGCAGCCAGGGACAGGGTACTGGAGAGACCCAGTACTTC. This translates into CASSQGQGTGETQYF.

The gene calls are TRBV11-2 and TRBJ2-7; 8 positions match TRBD1. The V segment lost 1 base and the J segment 7 bases; nucleotides outside the gene matches: 6. The CDR3 sequence is 14 residues long. CDR1 is SGHAT and CDR2 is FQNNGV in the germline V gene. In DNA form, the CDR3 reads TGTGCCAGCAGCTTAGTGCGCAGGGGGCAGGAGCAGTACTTC. It encodes CASSLVRRGQEQYF. The full variable domain, in which reference TRBV11-2 and TRBJ2-7 provide the parts outside the CDR3, is EAGVAQSPRYKIIEKRQSVAFWCNPISGHATLYWYQQILGQGPKLLIQFQNNGVVDDSQLPKDRFSAERLKGVDSTLKIQPAKLEDSAVYLCASSLVRRGQEQYFGPGTRLTVT.

V usage is TRBV2 and J usage is TRBJ1-2; maybe TRBD1 (5 bases). The CDR3 is 15 residues long. Trimming pared 6 bases from V and 1 base from J, leaving 15 bases between. From germline, CDR1 is SNHLY and CDR2 FYNNEI. As DNA, the CDR3 is TGTGCCAGCAGGAATCCTACAGGAGATAACTATGGCTACACCTTC. Translated, it gives CASRNPTGDNYGYTF.

This clone occurred once. For the CDR3, the DNA is TGTGCCAGCAGTTACCTGGGGGCGATCTCGCCCAATGAGCAGTTCTTC. Amino acid sequence: CASSYLGAISPNEQFF. This sequence joins TRBV6-5 and TRBJ2-1; tentatively, D is TRBD1 (6 bases). V was clipped by 2 bases and J by 6 bases, with 17 bases between them. The germline V gene has CDR1 MNHEY and CDR2 SVGAGI. The CDR3 is made up of 16 amino acids.

The rearrangement links TRBV7-6 to TRBJ1-4, with D perhaps TRBD1 (6 bases). The V and J ends lost 2 bases and 8 bases respectively, with 15 bases between them. The germline V gene has CDR1 SGHVS and CDR2 FNYEAQ. CDR3 length: 15 residues. CDR3 in amino acids: CASSLPPGAGEKLFF. CDR3 nucleotide sequence: TGTGCCAGCAGCTTACCGCCAGGGGCTGGCGAAAAACTGTTTTTT.

This rearrangement joins TRBV7-6 to TRBJ2-7, with TRBD2 matching 8 bases. The CDR3 is 15 residues long. Trimming at V came to 4 bases and at J to 4 bases, leaving 9 bases not matched to a gene. Germline V gene data show CDR1 as SGHVS and CDR2 as FNYEAQ. CDR3 in DNA: TGTGCCAGCAGCTCGGTTCTCGGGGGGGAGTACGAGCAGTACTTC. It translates to CASSSVLGGEYEQYF.

This rearrangement joins TRBV18 to TRBJ1-1; D unresolved. V dropped 0 bases and J dropped 0 bases, with 5 bases sitting between them. The length of the CDR3 is 14 residues. Germline loops: CDR1 KGHSH, CDR2 LQKENI. DNA of the CDR3: TGTGCCAGCTCACCACCCTCAGTGAACACTGAAGCTTTCTTT. Its translation is CASSPPSVNTEAFF.

Comment on this clone: This same CDR3 is encoded by further DNA sequences in the sample. This rearrangement joins TRBV19 to TRBJ1-5; a weak D match, TRBD1 (6 bases). Trimming stripped 9 bases from V and 3 bases from J, with 12 bases between. The CDR3 extends over 13 amino acids. Germline CDR1 reads LNHDA; CDR2 reads SQIVND (reference sequence). CDR3 nucleotides: TGTGCCAGCCAAGACAGGAACAATCAGCCCCAGCATTTT. Amino acid sequence: CASQDRNNQPQHF.

The chain links TRBV9 to TRBJ2-1, with TRBD1 matching over 10 bases. The CDR3 sequence is 17 residues long. With V trimmed by 0 bases and J by 9 bases, 12 bases remained unmatched. From germline, CDR1 is SGDLS and CDR2 YYNGEE. The CDR3 reads CASSVGRGDRGLGEQFF. The CDR3 nucleotides are TGTGCCAGCAGCGTAGGGAGGGGGGACAGGGGTTTGGGTGAGCAGTTCTTC.

This clone appeared a single time. This chain connects TRBV6-1 to TRBJ2-7; TRBD1 matches 8 bases. Germline V CDR1 and CDR2: MNHNS, SASEGT. This CDR3 has 13 amino acids. J lost 6 bases, V lost 5 bases, and 6 bases had no gene match. DNA of the CDR3: TGTGCCAGCAGTTGGACAGGGTTGTTCGAGCAGTACTTC. This sequence encodes CASSWTGLFEQYF.

The chain uses TRBV7-2 and TRBJ2-5; possibly TRBD1 for D (5 bases). The CDR3 is 15 amino acids. V was clipped by 2 bases and J by 4 bases, with 14 bases between them. CDR1 SGHTA and CDR2 FQGNSA come from the germline V gene. The chain's CDR3 is CASSLRRWGLETQYF. CDR3 nucleotides: TGTGCCAGCAGCTTAAGACGCTGGGGCCTAGAGACCCAGTACTTC.

This clone was seen more than once but under ten times. The V gene is TRBV19, the J gene TRBJ1-6; perhaps TRBD1 as D (5 bases). This CDR3 region has 18 residues. V was clipped by 3 bases and J by 9 bases, with 24 bases between them. Germline CDR1 and CDR2: LNHDA and SQIVND (reference sequence). CDR3 residues: CASSMGGSTGLHGSPLHF. Written as DNA, the CDR3 is TGTGCCAGTAGTATGGGTGGGTCTACGGGACTGCATGGTTCACCCCTCCACTTT. Together with reference TRBV19 and TRBJ1-6, the CDR3 gives the full variable domain: DGGITQSPKYLFRKEGQNVTLSCEQNLNHDAMYWYRQDPGQGLRLIYYSQIVNDFQKGDIAEGYSVSREKKESFPLTVTSAQKNPTAFYLCASSMGGSTGLHGSPLHFGNGTRLTVT.

V is TRBV11-3 and J is TRBJ2-5; TRBD2 matches 7 bases. The CDR3 consists of 15 residues. Germline V gene sequence: CDR1 SGHNT, CDR2 YENEEA. V was clipped by 3 bases and J by 7 bases; unmatched bases: 11. This CDR3 is CASSFRAWGGGTQYF. In DNA, the CDR3 is TGTGCCAGCAGCTTTAGGGCTTGGGGGGGAGGGACCCAGTACTTC.

The rearrangement uses TRBV6-4 and TRBJ2-5; D is perhaps TRBD1 (5 bases). Germline V gives CDR1 MRHNA, CDR2 SNTAGT. V lost 3 bases, J lost 2 bases, and 16 bases lay in between. The CDR3 is made up of 16 amino acids. The CDR3 bases are TGTGCCAGCAGTGATTATCCAGGGTGGGGACAAGAGACCCAGTACTTC. It codes for CASSDYPGWGQETQYF.